This T cell receptor beta chain is from a study of blood T cell repertoires in COVID-19. Seattle researchers signed up patients amid active infection and tracked them longitudinally. Trimming shortened V by 0 bases and J by 1 base, and 12 bases separated the two germline ends. In germline, CDR1 is MGHRA, CDR2 YSYEKL. This CDR3 region has 16 residues. Original processing notes: By means of reference gene primer amplification, nucleated cell counts were estimated. This table comes from immunoSEQ multiplex PCR, and its TCRdb copy is limited to in-frame clones, with some not included. From that table come the V and J calls and clone size; the DNA was used to work out D and trimming. This table has roughly 380,000 clones, 75% to 90% appearing once.

The TCR originated in a woman between 40 and 55 years old with COVID-19, enrolled during active disease. The J gene is TRBJ1-1, the V gene TRBV4-1; D gene uncertain. The sample was peripheral blood. The CDR3 loop reads CASSQESTVRNTEAFF. DNA for the CDR3: TGCGCCAGCAGCCAAGAGTCCACAGTAAGGAACACTGAAGCTTTCTTT.